The 16 T cell receptor beta chains below all came from one sample that was sequenced in a study of blood T cell repertoires in COVID-19. The protocol was immunoSEQ multiplex PCR, while the TCRdb copy is restricted to in-frame clones and leaves out a portion. The data hold approximately 150,000 clones, with almost 85% observed a single time. Sequenced material: peripheral blood. Receptors were obtained from a woman at least 80 years old with COVID-19, enrolled during active disease.

This chain uses TRBV6-1 with TRBJ2-7; 9 bases align to TRBD1. The CDR3 is 18 amino acids. V lost 4 bases and J lost 3; bases outside the gene matches: 16. Looked up from germline, CDR1 is MNHNS and CDR2 is SASEGT. This CDR3 reads CASSAGTGSLFLNYEQYF. The CDR3 region has the DNA TGTGCCAGCAGTGCCGGGACAGGGTCCCTTTTCCTTAACTACGAGCAGTACTTC.

The chain combines TRBV11-2 with TRBJ1-1; no clear D. V lost 1 base, J lost 11 bases, and 11 bases lay in between. The V gene's germline CDR1 is SGHAT and CDR2 FQNNGV. The CDR3 has 12 amino acids. The CDR3 loop is CASSLVGRFAFF. For the CDR3, the DNA is TGTGCCAGCAGCTTAGTCGGCAGGTTTGCTTTCTTT.

The chain recombines TRBV3-1 (or the pseudogene TRBV3-2) with TRBJ2-7, with 7 bases matching TRBD2. Germline V lookup: CDR1 LGHDT, CDR2 YNNKEL (reference sequence). V dropped 5 bases and J dropped 13; count of bases not matched to a gene: 17. This CDR3 comprises 14 residues. The chain's CDR3 is CASSDTDAAGISYF. CDR3 sequence (DNA): TGTGCCAGCAGCGACACCGACGCAGCGGGAATCTCCTACTTC.

This clone was observed a single time. The chain employs TRBV7-3 and TRBJ1-2, with D possibly matching TRBD1 (6 bases). Trimming took off 5 bases at V and 4 bases at J, with 17 bases between the two ends. The CDR3 length is 15 residues. The germline V gene has CDR1 SGHTA and CDR2 FQGTGA. CDR3 bases: TGTGCCAGCAGCCCCCAGGCGGGGGCGGGCTATGGCTACACCTTC. It is translated as CASSPQAGAGYGYTF.

The rearrangement joins TRBV3-1 (or the pseudogene TRBV3-2) to TRBJ2-1; 15 positions match TRBD2. Trimming removed 0 bases from V and 9 bases from J; junction bases left unmatched: 9. Looked up from germline, CDR1 is LGHDT and CDR2 is YNNKEL (reference sequence). The length of the CDR3 is 18 residues. CDR3 sequence: CASSQDQWTSGRAGEQFF. CDR3 DNA sequence: TGTGCCAGCAGCCAAGATCAATGGACTAGCGGGAGGGCGGGTGAGCAGTTCTTC.

The chain couples TRBV19 to TRBJ2-7; TRBD1 might be the D (6 bases). With 6 bases removed from V and 7 bases from J, the gap between germline ends came to 16 bases. The CDR3 runs 13 residues. Germline values: CDR1 LNHDA, CDR2 SQIVND (reference sequence). The CDR3 here is CASSRSQGNEQYF. The CDR3 DNA reads as TGTGCCAGTAGCCGCTCACAGGGAAATGAGCAGTACTTC. Combining the CDR3 with reference TRBV19 and TRBJ2-7 gives the whole variable domain DGGITQSPKYLFRKEGQNVTLSCEQNLNHDAMYWYRQDPGQGLRLIYYSQIVNDFQKGDIAEGYSVSREKKESFPLTVTSAQKNPTAFYLCASSRSQGNEQYFGPGTRLTVT.

The chain recombines TRBV27 with TRBJ2-7, with 13 bases that match TRBD2. The trim removed 5 bases at V and 2 bases at J, leaving 6 bases unmatched. The CDR3 spans 16 residues. Germline V CDR1 and CDR2: MNHEY, SMNVEV (reference sequence). The DNA for the CDR3 is TGTGCCAGCAGTCTCCTCACTAGCGGGAGGGCCTACGAGCAGTACTTC. Its protein product is CASSLLTSGRAYEQYF.

The chain joins TRBV27 to TRBJ1-6; no reliable D call. Trimming shortened V by 7 bases and J by 9 bases, and 19 bases separated the two germline ends. Germline V gene lookup returns CDR1 MNHEY and CDR2 SMNVEV (reference sequence). CDR3 length: 15 amino acids. This chain's CDR3 is CASMLFGVSGSPLHF. Written as DNA, the CDR3 is TGTGCCAGCATGCTTTTCGGGGTGTCCGGTTCACCCCTCCACTTT.

This clone was seen only a few times. The CDR3 DNA reads TGTGCCAGCAGCCCCGGGACAGGGATTAACTATGGCTACACCTTC. This sequence encodes CASSPGTGINYGYTF. The chain uses TRBV7-2 and TRBJ1-2, with 9 bases that match TRBD1. After removal of 5 bases from V and 1 base from J, the junction contained 5 bases not matched to a gene. Per germline, CDR1 SGHTA and CDR2 FQGNSA. The CDR3 spans 15 residues.

This clone was counted a single time. The CDR3 is CAWSGVGRPYNSPLHF. CDR3 sequence (DNA): TGTGCCTGGAGTGGGGTTGGCAGGCCCTATAATTCACCCCTCCACTTT. The V gene is TRBV30, the J gene TRBJ1-6, with D unclear. Trimming removed 1 base from V and 2 bases from J, with 12 bases in between. Germline V gives CDR1 GTSNPN, CDR2 SVGIG (reference sequence). The CDR3 has 16 residues.

This clone has more than one count but fewer than ten. The chain joins TRBV21-1 to TRBJ2-1; TRBD2, the D gene given by the table, was not confirmed from the DNA. TRBV21-1 is a pseudogene segment. There are 9 residues in the CDR3. The CDR3 sequence: CADFGEQFF. The DNA for the CDR3 is TGTGCCGACTTCGGTGAGCAGTTCTTC.

The V call is TRBV5-6, the J call TRBJ2-3; TRBD2 might be the D (5 bases). Germline loops: CDR1 SGHDT, CDR2 YYEEEE. The ends were cut back, 0 bases at V and 0 bases at J, with 11 bases in the middle. The CDR3 has 16 residues. The CDR3 DNA reads TGTGCCAGCAGCTTGGGGGTCGGGATTAGCACAGATACGCAGTATTTT. Protein product: CASSLGVGISTDTQYF.

The chain joins TRBV5-1 to TRBJ2-5; no firm D call. The CDR3 length is 12 residues. Trimming removed 5 bases from V and 2 bases from J, with 7 bases in between. Germline V gene sequence: CDR1 SGHRS, CDR2 YFSETQ. Here the CDR3 DNA reads TGCGCCAGCAGTAATCCGCAAGAGACCCAGTACTTC. Translating it yields CASSNPQETQYF.

The V call is TRBV19, the J call TRBJ2-7, with D possibly being TRBD1 (5 bases). The CDR3 has 15 residues. Germline CDR1 LNHDA, CDR2 SQIVND (reference sequence). V was shortened by 9 bases and J by 6 bases, with 24 bases between the two germline ends. CDR3 residues: CASQSLRALSFEQYF. The CDR3 DNA reads TGTGCCAGCCAAAGCCTCAGGGCCTTATCTTTCGAGCAGTACTTC.

The rearrangement uses TRBV27 and TRBJ2-2; perhaps TRBD1 as D (6 bases). CDR1 is MNHEY, CDR2 SMNVEV, per germline (reference sequence). The CDR3 runs 13 residues. V gave up 5 bases and J gave up 6 bases, with 10 bases separating them. The CDR3 loop reads CASSGGLAGELFF. In nucleotides, the CDR3 is TGTGCCAGCAGTGGGGGCTTGGCCGGGGAGCTGTTTTTT.

The chain recombines TRBV27 with TRBJ1-5, with D unclear. CDR1 is MNHEY, CDR2 SMNVEV, per germline (reference sequence). This CDR3 region has 17 residues. Deletions cut 8 bases from V and 4 bases from J, with 24 bases between. CDR3: CASSPGRREVGNQPQHF. The CDR3 nucleotides read TGTGCCAGCTCCCCGGGTAGACGAGAGGTAGGAAATCAGCCCCAGCATTTT.